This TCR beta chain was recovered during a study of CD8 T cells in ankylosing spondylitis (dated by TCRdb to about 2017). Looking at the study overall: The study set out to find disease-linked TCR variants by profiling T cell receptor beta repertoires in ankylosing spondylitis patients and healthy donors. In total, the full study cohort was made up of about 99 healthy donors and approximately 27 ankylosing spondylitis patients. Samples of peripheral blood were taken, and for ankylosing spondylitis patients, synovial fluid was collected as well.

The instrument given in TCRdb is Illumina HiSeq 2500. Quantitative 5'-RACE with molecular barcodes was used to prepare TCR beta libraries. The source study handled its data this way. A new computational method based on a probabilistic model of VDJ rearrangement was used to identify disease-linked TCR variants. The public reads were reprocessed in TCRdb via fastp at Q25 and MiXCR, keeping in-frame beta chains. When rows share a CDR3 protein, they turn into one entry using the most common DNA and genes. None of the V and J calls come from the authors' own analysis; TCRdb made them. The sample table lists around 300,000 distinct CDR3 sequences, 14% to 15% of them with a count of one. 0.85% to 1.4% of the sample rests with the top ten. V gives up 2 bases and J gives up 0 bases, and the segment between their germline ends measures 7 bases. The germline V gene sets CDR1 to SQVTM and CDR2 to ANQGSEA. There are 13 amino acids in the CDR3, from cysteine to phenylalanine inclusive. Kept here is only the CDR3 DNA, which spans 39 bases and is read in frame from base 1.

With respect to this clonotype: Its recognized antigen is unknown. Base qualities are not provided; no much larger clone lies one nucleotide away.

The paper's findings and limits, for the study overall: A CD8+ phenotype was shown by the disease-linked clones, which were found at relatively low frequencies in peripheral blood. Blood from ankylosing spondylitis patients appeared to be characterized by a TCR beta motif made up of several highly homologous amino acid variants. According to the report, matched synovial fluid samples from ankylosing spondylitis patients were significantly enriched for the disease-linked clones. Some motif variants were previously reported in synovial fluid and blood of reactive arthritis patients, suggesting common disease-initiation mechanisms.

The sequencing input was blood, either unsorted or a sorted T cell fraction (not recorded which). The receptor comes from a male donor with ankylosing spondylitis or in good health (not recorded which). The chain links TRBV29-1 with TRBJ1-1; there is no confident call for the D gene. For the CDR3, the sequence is CSVEPGVNTEAFF. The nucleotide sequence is TGCAGCGTTGAACCGGGAGTGAACACTGAAGCTTTCTTT.